Following are 25 T cell receptor beta chains from one sample sequenced in a study of T cell changes during pregnancy in multiple sclerosis. The method was immunoSEQ multiplex PCR; TCRdb's version includes in-frame clones alone and lacks a portion of them. Altogether about 36,000 clones are present, around nine tenths being singletons, with the ten largest covering approximately 0.5%. The starting material was CD4+ T cells from peripheral blood mononuclear cells, obtained in the first trimester of pregnancy. Receptor source: a female donor with multiple sclerosis, enrolled in a pregnancy study.

The chain employs TRBV11-2 and TRBJ2-1, with 9 bases fitting TRBD2. The CDR3 is made up of 15 amino acids. CDR1 is SGHAT and CDR2 is FQNNGV in the germline V gene. V trimming: 2 bases; J trimming: 5 bases; junction bases outside the gene matches: 4. CDR3 in DNA: TGTGCCAGCAGCTTACTAGCGGGAAATAACAATGAGCAGTTCTTC. It yields the protein CASSLLAGNNNEQFF.

This clone was recorded a few times. The chain couples TRBV5-6 to TRBJ2-1, with D maybe TRBD2 (6 bases). The CDR3 consists of 13 residues. Between the trimmed V and J ends, which lost 6 bases and 8 bases, there was a span of 15 bases. In germline, CDR1 is SGHDT, CDR2 YYEEEE. CDR3 in amino acids: CASTLRGIHEQFF. The CDR3 bases are TGTGCCAGCACCCTCCGGGGGATCCATGAGCAGTTCTTC.

The chain joins TRBV7-9 to TRBJ1-3; possible D gene TRBD1, 5 bases. CDR1 SEHNR and CDR2 FQNEAQ come from the germline V gene (reference sequence). CDR3 length: 15 amino acids. Trimming shortened V by 5 bases and J by 0 bases, and 11 bases separated the two germline ends. Here the CDR3 DNA reads TGTGCCAGCAGCCCTATAGGGGTCTCTGGAAACACCATATATTTT. Translation: CASSPIGVSGNTIYF.

V gene TRBV6-5 combines with J gene TRBJ1-3; possibly TRBD1 for D (5 bases). Trimming removed 2 bases from V and 3 bases from J, with 14 bases in between. CDR3 size: 16 residues. Germline lookup yields CDR1 MNHEY and CDR2 SVGAGI. CDR3 coding DNA: TGTGCCAGCAGTTACAACCAGGGAATCGGTGGAAACACCATATATTTT. This sequence encodes CASSYNQGIGGNTIYF.

The V and J genes are TRBV6-5 and TRBJ1-5; possible D gene TRBD1, 5 bases. With 3 bases removed from V and 7 bases from J, the gap between germline ends came to 19 bases. Per the germline V gene, CDR1 is MNHEY and CDR2 is SVGAGI. The CDR3 consists of 16 residues. The CDR3 region is CASSYSVLGGEQPQHF. The CDR3 DNA is TGTGCCAGCAGTTATTCAGTTTTGGGAGGGGAGCAGCCCCAGCATTTT.

The V and J genes are TRBV5-1 and TRBJ2-5; the D gene is possibly TRBD2 (6 bases). The CDR3 contains 15 residues. The V end lost 0 bases, the J end lost 4 bases, and 13 bases lay between the germline ends. From germline, CDR1 is SGHRS and CDR2 YFSETQ. DNA for the CDR3: TGCGCCAGCAGCTTGGCGGGGGAGTGGGGAGAGACCCAGTACTTC. Amino acids: CASSLAGEWGETQYF.

DNA for the CDR3: TGTGCCAGCAGCCCGGGAGGGGCAGATACGCAGTATTTT. Protein product: CASSPGGADTQYF. The genes are TRBV25-1 and TRBJ2-3, with TRBD2 matching 8 bases. There are 13 residues in the CDR3. Germline lookup yields CDR1 MGHDK and CDR2 SYGVNS. Unmatched junction bases numbered 3, after V lost 6 bases and J lost 4 bases.

The chain carries TRBV18 and TRBJ1-6; 7 bases agree with TRBD1. CDR3 length: 17 residues. V lost 1 base to trimming and J lost 0 bases; unmatched junction nucleotides: 3. CDR1 and CDR2 (germline): KGHSH, LQKENI. This CDR3 reads CASSPRQGLSYNSPLHF. DNA of the CDR3: TGTGCCAGCTCACCACGACAGGGACTCTCCTATAATTCACCCCTCCACTTT.

This clone appeared a few times. The V gene is TRBV11-1, the J gene TRBJ1-1; D unresolved. The V gene's germline CDR1 is SGHAT and CDR2 FQDESV (reference sequence). The CDR3 has 13 residues. Deletions cut 3 bases from V and 3 bases from J, with 8 bases between. Here the CDR3 DNA reads TGTGCCAGCAGCTTTGGGGAGGACACTGAAGCTTTCTTT. It encodes CASSFGEDTEAFF.

The chain carries TRBV19 and TRBJ1-4; 9 bases map to TRBD1. The J segment lost 8 bases and the V segment lost 7 bases, leaving 11 bases of the junction unmatched. Germline V gene data show CDR1 as LNHDA and CDR2 as SQIVND (reference sequence). The length of the CDR3 is 15 residues. Here the CDR3 reads CASNHRGQGPEKLFF. The CDR3 nucleotides read TGTGCCAGTAATCATAGGGGACAGGGACCCGAAAAACTGTTTTTT.

This chain joins TRBV18 and TRBJ2-1; 9 bases match TRBD1. Germline loops: CDR1 KGHSH, CDR2 LQKENI. This CDR3 has 16 residues. With 6 bases clipped from V and 0 bases from J, the junction kept 6 bases outside the gene matches. This CDR3 is CASSSGTGSSYNEQFF. DNA for the CDR3: TGTGCCAGCTCTTCCGGGACAGGGAGCTCCTACAATGAGCAGTTCTTC.

The J gene is TRBJ2-1, the V gene TRBV27; D is perhaps TRBD2 (5 bases). The germline V gene encodes CDR1 MNHEY and CDR2 SMNVEV (reference sequence). This CDR3 region has 15 residues. The V gene lost 0 bases and the J gene lost 2 bases, with 8 bases spanning the gap. CDR3 residues: CASSLSRDPYNEQFF. CDR3 nucleotides: TGTGCCAGCAGTTTATCTCGGGATCCCTACAATGAGCAGTTCTTC.

The V gene is TRBV7-2, the J gene TRBJ2-2; 9 bases match TRBD2. Germline values: CDR1 SGHTA, CDR2 FQGNSA. This CDR3 region has 16 residues. J was trimmed by 0 bases and V by 1 base; bases with no gene match: 0. The CDR3 loop reads CASSLGLAANTGELFF. As DNA, the CDR3 is TGTGCCAGCAGCTTAGGACTAGCGGCGAACACCGGGGAGCTGTTTTTT.

V and J are TRBV30 and TRBJ2-1, with D hard to call. Trimming cost V 0 bases and J 6 bases, with 6 bases left between them. This CDR3 region has 12 residues. Germline CDR1 GTSNPN, CDR2 SVGIG (reference sequence). CDR3 bases: TGTGCCTGGAGTGTAGAAGCCAATGAGCAGTTCTTC. This translates into CAWSVEANEQFF.

The CDR3 protein is CASSWETSSTDTQYF. In nucleotides, the CDR3 is TGTGCCAGCAGCTGGGAGACTAGCAGCACAGATACGCAGTATTTT. The chain joins TRBV5-4 to TRBJ2-3, with 7 bases identical to TRBD2. Germline CDR1 reads SGHNT; CDR2 reads YYREEE (reference sequence). The V and J ends lost 3 bases and 0 bases, in that order; junction bases with no gene match: 4. This CDR3 contains 15 residues.

The V and J genes are TRBV19 and TRBJ2-5, with a possible D match to TRBD2 (6 bases). V was clipped by 2 bases and J by 0 bases, with 13 bases between them. CDR3 length: 16 residues. CDR1 LNHDA and CDR2 SQIVND come from the germline V gene (reference sequence). The CDR3 here is CASSIRGGVYQETQYF. The CDR3 DNA reads as TGTGCCAGTAGTATAAGGGGCGGGGTGTACCAAGAGACCCAGTACTTC.

V is TRBV11-3 and J is TRBJ1-1; 9 bases line up with TRBD1. This CDR3 region has 12 residues. Germline trimming cut 3 bases from V and 8 bases from J; bases unmatched to any gene: 1. In germline, CDR1 is SGHNT, CDR2 YENEEA. The CDR3 spells CASSFGTGEAFF. CDR3 in DNA: TGTGCCAGCAGCTTTGGGACAGGGGAAGCTTTCTTT.

This chain links TRBV28 with TRBJ1-4; TRBD1 aligns across 7 bases. Germline trimming cut 6 bases from V and 2 bases from J; bases unmatched to any gene: 3. CDR1 is MDHEN, CDR2 SYDVKM, per germline. The CDR3 is 14 residues long. The CDR3 coding sequence is TGTGCCAGCAGGACACAGGGGACTAATGAAAAACTGTTTTTT. Its protein product is CASRTQGTNEKLFF. Variable domain in full (rest from reference TRBV28 and TRBJ1-4): DVKVTQSSRYLVKRTGEKVFLECVQDMDHENMFWYRQDPGLGLRLIYFSYDVKMKEKGDIPEGYSVSREKKERFSLILESASTNQTSMYLCASRTQGTNEKLFFGSGTQLSVL.

The chain couples TRBV7-9 to TRBJ2-7; D call uncertain. The germline V gene encodes CDR1 SEHNR and CDR2 FQNEAQ (reference sequence). The length of the CDR3 is 16 residues. The V gene lost 7 bases and the J gene lost 5 bases, with 24 bases spanning the gap. DNA of the CDR3: TGTGCCAGCACCTCCCCCGGGTCTGTTGCTACCGACGAGCAGTACTTC. It yields the protein CASTSPGSVATDEQYF. The whole variable domain, filled in from reference TRBV7-9 and TRBJ2-7, reads DTGVSQNPRHKITKRGQNVTFRCDPISEHNRLYWYRQTLGQGPEFLTYFQNEAQLEKSRLLSDRFSAERPKGSFSTLEIQRTEQGDSAMYLCASTSPGSVATDEQYFGPGTRLTVT.

V gene TRBV4-1 combines with J gene TRBJ2-6; D is perhaps TRBD2 (7 bases). The CDR3 length is 18 residues. Trimming took 4 bases from V and 1 from J, leaving 17 bases between them. Germline V lookup: CDR1 MGHRA, CDR2 YSYEKL. CDR3 loop: CASSPRTGGGSGANVLTF. The CDR3 coding sequence is TGCGCCAGCAGCCCCCGGACGGGGGGCGGATCTGGGGCCAACGTCCTGACTTTC.

The chain recombines TRBV4-1 with TRBJ2-7; TRBD1 matches 9 bases. The CDR3 spans 15 residues. V was pared by 4 bases and J by 5 bases, with 9 bases of the junction left unmatched. Germline-derived CDR1 and CDR2 are MGHRA and YSYEKL. In DNA, the CDR3 is TGCGCCAGCAGCCGACTTCAGGGACAGGGAGACGAGCAGTACTTC. It specifies CASSRLQGQGDEQYF.

V and J are TRBV18 and TRBJ1-4; tentative D call: TRBD1 (5 bases). The V gene lost 4 bases and the J gene lost 6 bases, with 15 bases spanning the gap. The CDR3 sequence is 15 residues long. Germline CDR1 reads KGHSH; CDR2 reads LQKENI. CDR3: CASSLNGGRDEKLFF. The CDR3 DNA follows: TGTGCCAGCTCACTCAACGGGGGTAGGGATGAAAAACTGTTTTTT.

J is TRBJ2-1 and V is TRBV9; weak D call: TRBD1 (5 bases). The germline V and J ends were trimmed by 3 bases and 9 bases, with 13 bases remaining between them. The CDR3 runs 13 residues. Germline loops: CDR1 SGDLS, CDR2 YYNGEE. CDR3 in amino acids: CASSALYGAEQFF. Written as DNA, the CDR3 is TGTGCCAGCAGCGCCCTGTATGGGGCTGAGCAGTTCTTC.

The CDR3 nucleotides read TGTGCCAGCACCCCAGGGACTCTCTCGGGTGAGCAGTTCTTC. It codes for CASTPGTLSGEQFF. This chain connects TRBV28 to TRBJ2-1, with a tentative D call TRBD2 (6 bases). Germline assignment: CDR1 MDHEN and CDR2 SYDVKM. The CDR3 runs to 14 residues. Trimming took 7 bases from V and 9 from J, leaving 19 bases between them.

V and J are TRBV2 and TRBJ1-4; D perhaps matches TRBD1 (6 bases). Trimming stripped 8 bases from V and 0 bases from J, with 7 bases between. This CDR3 has 13 amino acids. Per the germline V gene, CDR1 is SNHLY and CDR2 is FYNNEI. CDR3 amino acids: CASQGSTNEKLFF. CDR3 coding DNA: TGTGCCAGCCAGGGGTCAACTAATGAAAAACTGTTTTTT. The entire variable domain, with the rest obtained from reference TRBV2 and TRBJ1-4, is as follows: EPEVTQTPSHQVTQMGQEVILRCVPISNHLYFYWYRQILGQKVEFLVSFYNNEISEKSEIFDDQFSVERPDGSNFTLKIRSTKLEDSAMYFCASQGSTNEKLFFGSGTQLSVL.